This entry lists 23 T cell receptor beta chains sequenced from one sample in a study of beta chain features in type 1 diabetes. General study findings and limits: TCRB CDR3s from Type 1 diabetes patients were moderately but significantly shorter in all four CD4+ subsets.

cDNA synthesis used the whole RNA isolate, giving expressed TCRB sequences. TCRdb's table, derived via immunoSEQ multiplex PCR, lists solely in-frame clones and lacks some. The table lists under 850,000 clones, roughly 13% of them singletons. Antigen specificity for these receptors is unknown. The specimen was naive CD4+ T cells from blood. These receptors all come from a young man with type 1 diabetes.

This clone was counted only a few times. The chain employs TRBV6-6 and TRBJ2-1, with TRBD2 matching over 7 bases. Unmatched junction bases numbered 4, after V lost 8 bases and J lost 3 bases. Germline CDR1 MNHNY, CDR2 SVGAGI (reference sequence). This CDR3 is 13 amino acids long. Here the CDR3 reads CASQGGGYNEQFF. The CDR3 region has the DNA TGTGCCAGCCAGGGCGGGGGCTACAATGAGCAGTTCTTC.

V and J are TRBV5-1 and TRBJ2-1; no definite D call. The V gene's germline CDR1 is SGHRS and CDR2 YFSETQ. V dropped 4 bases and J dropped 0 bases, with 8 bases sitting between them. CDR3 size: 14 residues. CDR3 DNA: TGCGCCAGCAGCACCCAGTCCTCCTACAATGAGCAGTTCTTC. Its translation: CASSTQSSYNEQFF.

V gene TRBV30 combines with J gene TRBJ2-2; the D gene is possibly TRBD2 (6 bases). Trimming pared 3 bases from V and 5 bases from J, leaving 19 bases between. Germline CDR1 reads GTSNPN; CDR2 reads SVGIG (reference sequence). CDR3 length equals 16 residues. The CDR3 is CAWRSPGTSGTGELFF. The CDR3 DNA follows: TGTGCCTGGAGGTCCCCCGGGACTTCAGGGACCGGGGAGCTGTTTTTT.

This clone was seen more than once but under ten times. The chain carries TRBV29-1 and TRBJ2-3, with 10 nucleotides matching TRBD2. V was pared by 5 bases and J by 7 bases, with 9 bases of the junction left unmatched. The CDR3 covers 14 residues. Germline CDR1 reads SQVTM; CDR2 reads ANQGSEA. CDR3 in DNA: TGCAGCGTTAGAAGCGGGGGGGCGGGAAATACGCAGTATTTT. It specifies CSVRSGGAGNTQYF.

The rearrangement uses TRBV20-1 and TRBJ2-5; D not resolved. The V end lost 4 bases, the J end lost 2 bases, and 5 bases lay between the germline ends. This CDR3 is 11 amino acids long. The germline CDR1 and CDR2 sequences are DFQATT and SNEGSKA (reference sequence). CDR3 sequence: CSATMQETQYF. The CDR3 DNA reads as TGCAGTGCTACCATGCAAGAGACCCAGTACTTC.

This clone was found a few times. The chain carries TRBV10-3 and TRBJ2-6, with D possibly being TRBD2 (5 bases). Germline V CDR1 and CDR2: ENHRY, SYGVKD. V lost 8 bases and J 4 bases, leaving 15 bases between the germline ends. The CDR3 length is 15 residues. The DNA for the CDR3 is TGTGCCATCTCAAACGGGGATGGAGGGGCCAACGTCCTGACTTTC. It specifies CAISNGDGGANVLTF.

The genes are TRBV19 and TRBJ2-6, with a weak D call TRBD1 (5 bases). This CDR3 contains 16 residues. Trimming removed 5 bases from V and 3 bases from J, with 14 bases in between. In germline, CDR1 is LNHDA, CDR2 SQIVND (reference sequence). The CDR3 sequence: CASSPDWGLGANVLTF. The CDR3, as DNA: TGTGCCAGTAGTCCCGACTGGGGCCTTGGGGCCAACGTCCTGACTTTC.

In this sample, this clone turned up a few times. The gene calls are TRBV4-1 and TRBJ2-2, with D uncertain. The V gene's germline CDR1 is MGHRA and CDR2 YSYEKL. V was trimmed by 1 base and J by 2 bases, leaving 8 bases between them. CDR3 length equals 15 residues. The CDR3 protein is CASSQGWANTGELFF. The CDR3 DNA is TGCGCCAGCAGCCAAGGGTGGGCAAACACCGGGGAGCTGTTTTTT.

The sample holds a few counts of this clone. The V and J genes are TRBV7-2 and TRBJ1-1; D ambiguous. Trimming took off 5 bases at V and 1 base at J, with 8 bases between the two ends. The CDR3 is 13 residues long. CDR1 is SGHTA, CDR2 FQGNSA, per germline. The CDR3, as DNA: TGTGCCAGCAGCCGAGCACGGAACACTGAAGCTTTCTTT. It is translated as CASSRARNTEAFF.

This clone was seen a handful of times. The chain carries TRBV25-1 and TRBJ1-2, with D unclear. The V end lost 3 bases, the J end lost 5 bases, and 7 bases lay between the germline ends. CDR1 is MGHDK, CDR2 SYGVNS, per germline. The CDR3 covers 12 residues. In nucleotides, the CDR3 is TGTGCCAGCAGTGACCAGCCATATGGCTACACCTTC. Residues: CASSDQPYGYTF.

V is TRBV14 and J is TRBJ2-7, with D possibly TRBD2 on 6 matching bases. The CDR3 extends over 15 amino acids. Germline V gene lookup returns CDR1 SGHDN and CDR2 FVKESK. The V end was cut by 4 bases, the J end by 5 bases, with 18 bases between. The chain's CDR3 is CASSPRLLASNEQYF. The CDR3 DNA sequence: TGTGCCAGCAGCCCCAGGCTACTAGCCAGCAACGAGCAGTACTTC.

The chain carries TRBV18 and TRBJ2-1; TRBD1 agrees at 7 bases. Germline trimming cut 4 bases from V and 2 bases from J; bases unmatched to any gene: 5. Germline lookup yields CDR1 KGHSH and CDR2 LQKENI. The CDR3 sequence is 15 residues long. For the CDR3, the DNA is TGTGCCAGCTCACAAGGACAGGCCGCCTACAATGAGCAGTTCTTC. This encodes CASSQGQAAYNEQFF.

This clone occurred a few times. CDR3 protein: CASSQDVGTGGGTQYF. The CDR3 DNA reads TGTGCCAGCAGCCAAGATGTCGGGACAGGGGGCGGTACGCAGTATTTT. The chain carries TRBV4-2 and TRBJ2-3, with 12 bases identical to TRBD1. V was clipped by 0 bases and J by 8 bases; unmatched bases: 6. The CDR3 is 16 amino acids. Germline V gives CDR1 LGHNA, CDR2 YNFKEQ.

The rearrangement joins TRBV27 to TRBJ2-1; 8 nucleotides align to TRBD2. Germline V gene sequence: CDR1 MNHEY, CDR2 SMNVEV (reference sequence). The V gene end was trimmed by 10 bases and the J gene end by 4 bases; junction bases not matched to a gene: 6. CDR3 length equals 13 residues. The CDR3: CATFGGDYNEQFF. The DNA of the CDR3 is TGTGCCACCTTCGGGGGGGATTACAATGAGCAGTTCTTC.

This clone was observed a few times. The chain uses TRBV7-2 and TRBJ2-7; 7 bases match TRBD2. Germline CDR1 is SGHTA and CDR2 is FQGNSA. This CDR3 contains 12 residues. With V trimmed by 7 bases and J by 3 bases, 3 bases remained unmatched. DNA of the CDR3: TGTGCCAGCACCCGGGACTACTACGAGCAGTACTTC. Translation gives CASTRDYYEQYF.

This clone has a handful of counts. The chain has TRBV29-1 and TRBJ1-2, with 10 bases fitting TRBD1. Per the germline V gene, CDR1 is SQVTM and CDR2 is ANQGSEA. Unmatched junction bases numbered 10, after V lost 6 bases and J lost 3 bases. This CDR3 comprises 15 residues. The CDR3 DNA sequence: TGCAGCGTGGATTCGGGACAGGGGATCGACTATGGCTACACCTTC. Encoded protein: CSVDSGQGIDYGYTF.

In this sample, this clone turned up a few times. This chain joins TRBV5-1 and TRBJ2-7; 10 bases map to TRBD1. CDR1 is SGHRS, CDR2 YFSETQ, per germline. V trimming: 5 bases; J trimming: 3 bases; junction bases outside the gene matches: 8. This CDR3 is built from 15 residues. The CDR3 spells CASRSGRDRGYEQYF. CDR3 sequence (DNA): TGCGCCAGCAGATCCGGCCGGGACAGGGGCTACGAGCAGTACTTC.

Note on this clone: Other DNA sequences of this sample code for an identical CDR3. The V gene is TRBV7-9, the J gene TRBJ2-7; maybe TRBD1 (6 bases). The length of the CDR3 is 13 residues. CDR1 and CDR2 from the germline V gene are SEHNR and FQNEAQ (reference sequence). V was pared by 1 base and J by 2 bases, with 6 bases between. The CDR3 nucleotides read TGTGCCAGCAGCTTAGGGACAGCCTACGAGCAGTACTTC. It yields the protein CASSLGTAYEQYF.

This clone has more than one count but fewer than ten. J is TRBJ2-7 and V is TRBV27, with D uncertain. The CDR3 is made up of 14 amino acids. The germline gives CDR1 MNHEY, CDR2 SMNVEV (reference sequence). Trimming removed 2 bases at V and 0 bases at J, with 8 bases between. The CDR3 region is CASSLGESSYEQYF. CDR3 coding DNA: TGTGCCAGCAGTTTAGGGGAATCCTCCTACGAGCAGTACTTC.

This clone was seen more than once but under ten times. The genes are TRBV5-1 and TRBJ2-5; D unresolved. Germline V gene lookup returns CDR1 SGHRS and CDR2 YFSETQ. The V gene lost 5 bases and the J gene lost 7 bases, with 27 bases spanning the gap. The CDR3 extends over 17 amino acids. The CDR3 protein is CASSGSMSSDQKTTQYF. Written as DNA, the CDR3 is TGCGCCAGCAGTGGTTCGATGAGTTCCGACCAGAAGACGACCCAGTACTTC.

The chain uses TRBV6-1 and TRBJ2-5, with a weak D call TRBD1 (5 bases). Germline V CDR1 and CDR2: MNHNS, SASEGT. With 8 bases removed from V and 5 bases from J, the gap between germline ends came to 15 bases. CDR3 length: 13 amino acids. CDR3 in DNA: TGTGCCAGCCGCCCAGTCGCAGGGGAGACCCAGTACTTC. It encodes CASRPVAGETQYF.

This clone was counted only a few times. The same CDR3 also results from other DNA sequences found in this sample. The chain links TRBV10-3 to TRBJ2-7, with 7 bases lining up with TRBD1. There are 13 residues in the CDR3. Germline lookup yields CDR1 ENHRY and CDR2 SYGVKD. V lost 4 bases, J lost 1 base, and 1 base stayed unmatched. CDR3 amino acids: CAISGQGSYEQYF. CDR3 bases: TGTGCCATCAGTGGACAGGGATCCTACGAGCAGTACTTC.

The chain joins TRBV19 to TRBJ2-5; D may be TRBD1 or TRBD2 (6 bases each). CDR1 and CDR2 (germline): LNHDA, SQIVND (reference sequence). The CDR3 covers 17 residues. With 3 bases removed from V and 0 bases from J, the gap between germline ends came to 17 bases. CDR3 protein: CASSIGGAGAYQETQYF. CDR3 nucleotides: TGTGCCAGTAGTATTGGAGGGGCAGGGGCGTACCAAGAGACCCAGTACTTC. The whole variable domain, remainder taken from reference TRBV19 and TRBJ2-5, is DGGITQSPKYLFRKEGQNVTLSCEQNLNHDAMYWYRQDPGQGLRLIYYSQIVNDFQKGDIAEGYSVSREKKESFPLTVTSAQKNPTAFYLCASSIGGAGAYQETQYFGPGTRLLVL.